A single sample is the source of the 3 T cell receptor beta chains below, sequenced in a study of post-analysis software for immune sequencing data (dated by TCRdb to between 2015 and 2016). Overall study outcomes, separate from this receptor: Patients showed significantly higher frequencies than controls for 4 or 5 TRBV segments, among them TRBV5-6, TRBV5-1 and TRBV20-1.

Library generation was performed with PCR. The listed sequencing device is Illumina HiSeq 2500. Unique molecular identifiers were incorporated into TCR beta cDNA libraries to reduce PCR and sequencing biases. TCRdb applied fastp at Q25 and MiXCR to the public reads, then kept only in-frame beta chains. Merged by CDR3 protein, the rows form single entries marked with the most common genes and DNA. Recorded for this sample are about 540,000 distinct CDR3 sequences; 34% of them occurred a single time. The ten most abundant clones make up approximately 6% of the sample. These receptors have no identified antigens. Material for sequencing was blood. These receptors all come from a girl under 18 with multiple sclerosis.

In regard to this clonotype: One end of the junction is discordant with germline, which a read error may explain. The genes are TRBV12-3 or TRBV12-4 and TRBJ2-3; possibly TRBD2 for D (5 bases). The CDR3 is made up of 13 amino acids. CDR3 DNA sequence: TGTGCCAGCAGCTTAGGAGGCACAGATGCGCAATATTTT. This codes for CASSLGGTDAQYF.

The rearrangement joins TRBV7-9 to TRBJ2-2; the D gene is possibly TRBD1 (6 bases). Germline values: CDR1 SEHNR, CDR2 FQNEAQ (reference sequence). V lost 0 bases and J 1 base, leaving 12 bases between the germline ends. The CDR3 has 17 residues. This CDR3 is CASSLALTGMNTGELFF. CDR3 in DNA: TGTGCCAGCAGCTTAGCGCTCACAGGGATGAACACCGGGGAGCTGTTTTTT.

The CDR3 region has the DNA TGTGCCAGCAGTTCTCTGAGGGTCCCCTACTATGGCTACACCTTC. It is translated as CASSSLRVPYYGYTF. The genes are TRBV6-6 and TRBJ1-2; no definite D call. This CDR3 is 15 amino acids long. V was cut by 4 bases and J by 3 bases, with 15 bases left in between. The germline V gene has CDR1 MNHNY and CDR2 SVGAGI (reference sequence).